This passage covers 4 T cell receptor beta chains from one sample sequenced in a study of beta chain features in type 1 diabetes. All of the isolated RNA was reverse transcribed, so expressed TCRB transcripts were sequenced. Method: immunoSEQ multiplex PCR; TCRdb's copy keeps in-frame clones and lacks some. The sample records 150,000 to 200,000 clones, over 7.5% being singletons. The sequenced sample was central memory CD4+ T cells from blood. The receptors shown here come from a woman aged 18 to 35 in good health.

The CDR3 DNA sequence: TGTGCCAGCAGTGAAGCGCTTCAAGGGACAGCACAGTATTTT. Its protein product is CASSEALQGTAQYF. This rearrangement joins TRBV2 to TRBJ2-3; 7 bases fit TRBD1. The ends lost 0 bases at V and 12 bases at J; junction bases unmatched: 9. This CDR3 has 14 residues. From germline, CDR1 is SNHLY and CDR2 FYNNEI.

This chain links TRBV15 with TRBJ1-5; the match to TRBD1 covers 7 bases. This CDR3 spans 16 amino acids. V lost 1 base and J lost 4; bases outside the gene matches: 7. Germline CDR1 is LNHNV and CDR2 is YYDKDF (reference sequence). The CDR3 DNA follows: TGTGCCACCAGCAGAGGGGGGACCAGGGGGAATCAGCCCCAGCATTTT. It is translated as CATSRGGTRGNQPQHF. Supplemented by reference TRBV15 and TRBJ1-5, the full variable domain reads DAMVIQNPRYQVTQFGKPVTLSCSQTLNHNVMYWYQQKSSQAPKLLFHYYDKDFNNEADTPDNFQSRRPNTSFCFLDIRSPGLGDTAMYLCATSRGGTRGNQPQHFGDGTRLSIL.

This chain uses TRBV29-1 with TRBJ1-4; a weak D match, TRBD1 (6 bases). Trimming took 6 bases from V and 2 from J, leaving 13 bases between them. The CDR3 loop spans 14 amino acids. Germline CDR1 is SQVTM and CDR2 is ANQGSEA. CDR3 nucleotides: TGCAGCGTGGCGGTGGGGGCGACTAATGAAAAACTGTTTTTT. This codes for CSVAVGATNEKLFF.

This chain joins TRBV6-4 and TRBJ2-3; TRBD1 is a possible D gene (6 bases). Trimming left V 2 bases short and J 0 bases short, with 9 bases between. Germline V gene sequence: CDR1 MRHNA, CDR2 SNTAGT. This CDR3 has 15 amino acids. The CDR3 DNA reads as TGTGCCAGCAGTGACGAAACAGGGAGCACAGATACGCAGTATTTT. Its translation: CASSDETGSTDTQYF.